This is a list of T cell receptor beta chains from one sample in a study of blood T cell repertoires in COVID-19. Sequencing was performed with immunoSEQ multiplex PCR; in TCRdb, only in-frame clones are kept and a portion is missing. The sample records 150,000 to 200,000 clones, 75% to 85% being singletons. Sequencing was done on a sample of peripheral blood. All receptors come from a man aged 60 to 75 with acute or convalescent COVID-19. The CDR3 runs from the conserved cysteine through the conserved F or W. A D gene is named only where the DNA matches it firmly. The listing skips clone size in some rows; elsewhere it reads once, few, many or a size class.

d_gene | j_gene | v_gene | abundance | CDR3aa | CDR3nt
TRBD2 | TRBJ2-1 | TRBV4-3 | few | CASSQELGLAGVNEQFF | TGCGCCAGCAGCCAAGAACTCGGGCTAGCGGGGGTAAATGAGCAGTTCTTC
TRBD1 | TRBJ2-5 | TRBV24-1 | once | CATSESGTAKQETQYF | TGTGCCACCAGTGAAAGTGGGACAGCAAAGCAAGAGACCCAGTACTTC
. | TRBJ2-5 | TRBV7-3 | . | CASSFDSVQETQYF | TGTGCCAGCAGCTTTGACAGCGTACAAGAGACCCAGTACTTC
. | TRBJ1-1 | TRBV23-1 | . | CASSPERANTEAFF | TGCGCCAGCAGTCCTGAGCGTGCGAACACTGAAGCTTTCTTT
. | TRBJ1-1 | TRBV21-1 | once | CASSSLPPNTEAFF | TGTGCCAGCAGCAGCCTACCTCCGAACACTGAAGCTTTCTTT
TRBD1 | TRBJ1-1 | TRBV12-3/TRBV12-4 | . | CASSRDRGTEAFF | TGTGCCAGCAGCCGTGACAGGGGCACTGAAGCTTTCTTT
TRBD1 | TRBJ1-3 | TRBV5-4 | . | CASSRDSSGNTIYF | TGTGCCAGCAGCCGGGACAGCTCTGGAAACACCATATATTTT
TRBD1 | TRBJ1-2 | TRBV19 | . | CASSATGVGGYTF | TGTGCCAGTAGCGCGACAGGGGTTGGTGGCTACACCTTC
TRBD1 | TRBJ1-2 | TRBV9 | . | CASSAWTGAGYTF | TGTGCCAGCAGCGCATGGACAGGGGCCGGCTACACCTTC
. | TRBJ1-5 | TRBV30 | once | CAWSSGTRDQPQHF | TGTGCCTGGAGTTCCGGGACAAGGGATCAGCCCCAGCATTTT
. | TRBJ2-1 | TRBV19 | . | CASSRLGRNEQFF | TGTGCCAGTAGTAGACTAGGCCGCAATGAGCAGTTCTTC
. | TRBJ1-6 | TRBV2 | . | CASSVQLNNSPLHF | TGTGCCAGCAGTGTACAGCTGAATAATTCACCCCTCCACTTT
TRBD1 | TRBJ1-2 | TRBV9 | . | CASSVEQGGYGYTF | TGTGCCAGCAGCGTAGAACAGGGGGGCTATGGCTACACCTTC
TRBD2 | TRBJ2-1 | TRBV5-1 | . | CASSLGTAGLVLNEQFF | TGCGCCAGCAGCTTGGGGACGGCGGGACTAGTACTTAATGAGCAGTTCTTC
TRBD1 | TRBJ1-4 | TRBV30 | many | CAWGTGSANEKLFF | TGTGCCTGGGGGACAGGGAGTGCTAATGAAAAACTGTTTTTT
. | TRBJ1-1 | TRBV10-2 | . | CASSRSTPIEAFF | TGCGCCAGCAGTCGCTCGACACCAATTGAAGCTTTCTTT
. | TRBJ1-6 | TRBV2 | . | CASSLQGPRYNSPLHF | TGTGCCAGCAGTCTACAGGGACCGAGATATAATTCACCCCTCCACTTT
TRBD2 | TRBJ2-3 | TRBV2 | . | CASQLAGVTDTQYF | TGTGCCAGCCAACTAGCGGGAGTCACAGATACGCAGTATTTT
. | TRBJ1-5 | TRBV6-5 | once | CASSYSRETRIEHF | TGTGCCAGCAGTTACTCGCGGGAGACTCGCATCGAGCATTTT
TRBD2 | TRBJ2-1 | TRBV28 | once | CASSFLAGAYNEQFF | TGTGCCAGCAGTTTTCTAGCGGGGGCCTACAATGAGCAGTTCTTC
TRBD2 | TRBJ2-3 | TRBV24-1 | . | CATSDQPRTSGGADTQYF | TGTGCCACCAGTGACCAACCTCGGACTAGCGGGGGGGCAGATACGCAGTATTTT
. | TRBJ2-1 | TRBV19 | . | CASSTHVGQRGNNEQFF | TGTGCCAGTAGTACGCACGTGGGACAAAGGGGGAACAATGAGCAGTTCTTC
. | TRBJ1-3 | TRBV7-2 | . | CASSRAAVYGNTIYF | TGTGCCAGCAGCCGCGCAGCGGTCTATGGAAACACCATATATTTT
TRBD1 | TRBJ1-3 | TRBV7-9 | . | CASSTGGSGNTIYF | TGTGCCAGCTCCACAGGGGGCTCTGGAAACACCATATATTTT